This T cell receptor (beta chain) was observed in a study of cytomegalovirus exposure and HLA in healthy donors (dated by TCRdb to the late 2010s). With regard to the full study: In an earlier analysis of 450 to 750 of the donors, less than 350 Gb of sequence data and approximately 120 million unique TCR beta sequences from about 190 million T cells were reported. An early release that covered fewer than 750 HLA-typed donors contained approximately 300 gigabases of sequencing data and around 80 million unique TCR sequences. Among the roughly 400 genotyped donors, approximately 77% belonged to the genetic ancestry cluster associated with self-reported Caucasian donors. The study was designed to test whether signatures of past pathogen exposure could be identified by cataloging public T cell receptors. The T cell repertoires of under 750 subjects were profiled by immunosequencing and related to cytomegalovirus serostatus. A separate validation cohort of 100 to 150 different subjects was used in addition to the roughly 620-subject first cohort. To predict cytomegalovirus infection status, the study combined high-throughput TCR immunosequencing, statistical association of individual TCRs with disease status, and machine learning. In a later analysis, previously published TCR beta repertoires from some 640 donors were re-analyzed and high-resolution HLA genotyping was added so that TCR occurrence patterns could be studied. In the later analysis, no new phenotypic data were used to find candidate immune exposures; instead, reliance was placed on TCR beta sequences and their occurrence across donors. An earlier analysis of more than 450 of the donors used high-throughput TCR beta sequencing to judge whether each TCR beta V gene segment behaved as functional or pseudogenic. Alongside the repertoire data, information on donor age, sex, ethnicity and CMV serostatus was compiled. In a later genetic analysis, genome-wide SNP genotypes for about three fifths of the 666 donors were used, and that subset was treated as a discovery cohort. All discovery cohort repertoires had been generated using a single sequencing platform. Both class I and class II loci were covered by HLA typing, at four-digit resolution. The number of donors typed differed by locus, with roughly 629-640 for A, B, C, DRB1 and DQB1, over 500 for DQA1, under 610 for DPA1, and under 490 for DPB1. Several DR-DQ haplotypes were treated as single units for association and clustering because of strong linkage in the cohort. Among a few hundred genotyped donors of the cohort, an average of roughly 240,000 unique TCR beta nucleotide sequences were sequenced per donor, about a sixth of them non-productive. What the research found in general, with its limitations: In a later analysis, the rate of TCR association differed among HLA loci, with DRB1 alleles having the most associated TCRs and HLA-C alleles having the fewest. Immune exposure information for the cohort was limited to CMV serostatus. The sequencing pipeline was judged likely to have produced a cluster of highly shared sequence variants as a technical artifact. Some IMGT-functional V segments, including TRBV6-2 and TRBV6-3, could not be told apart with the 87-base-pair reads, so those segments were excluded. A further reported finding was that TCR beta sequences accurately predicted the HLA-A and HLA-B alleles for most subjects in the first cohort. Because counts were too low, roughly 16 rarely observed V segments, including chromosome 9 orphons, were excluded from the earlier analysis of some 590 of the donors. Compared with equally common non-associated chains, HLA-associated TCR beta chains in a later analysis were more clonally expanded and had lower generation probabilities. The classifier was reported to diagnose cytomegalovirus status with high specificity and sensitivity in both the original cohort and the validation cohort. Specific HLA alleles were associated with 15,000 to 20,000 TCR beta sequences at a false discovery rate of 0.05 in a later analysis. It was suggested by the authors that the approach could potentially be generalized to other disease states and immunological phenotypes. This cohort had only TCR beta chains sequenced, and the lack of alpha or paired-chain data limited which features could be detected. Because HLA typing was unavailable for some donors at each locus, only the typed subset was used in association tests. Compared with the roughly 700-donor mean, donors in an Asian-associated ancestry cluster had fewer N-insertions in productive TCRs, according to a later genetic analysis. The study listed over 150 TCR beta chains as associated with cytomegalovirus. V-gene and J-gene trimming of TCR beta chains was associated with a missense DCLRE1C variant in a later genetic analysis, and the association was replicated in an independent cohort. In a later analysis, several top co-occurrence clusters were reported to appear linked to parvovirus B19, influenza, CMV and Epstein-Barr virus. The presence/absence analyses assumed that sequencing depth was roughly uniform across donors, and that assumption may not be true. Most TCR sequences were seen in very few donors, while some public TCRs were found in many individuals. In an earlier analysis of several hundred of the donors, most TCR beta V segments were observed in productive rearrangements about 87% or about 30% of the time, broadly matching IMGT annotations. Assigning TCR associations to individual alleles was difficult when HLA alleles, especially DR and DQ, strongly co-occurred. A later analysis found that most CMV-associated TCR beta chains appeared HLA-restricted, with HLA associations seemingly driven largely by CMV exposure. In vitro tests confirmed that a few of the cytomegalovirus-associated TCR beta chains recognize cytomegalovirus antigens. Correlated functional status among segregating V segments might reflect linkage disequilibrium, but an unknown experimental factor could not be ruled out.

The CDR3 holds 16 amino acids from the cysteine to the phenylalanine. Left in the record is the CDR3 DNA by itself, 48 bases read in frame from the first base. The V end loses 4 bases and the J end loses 0 bases, and a stretch of 13 bases separates them. Based on the germline V gene (reference sequence), the CDR1 and CDR2 sequences are LNHNV and YYDKDF. The library was prepared using the immunoSEQ multiplex PCR assay. For the multiplex PCR, a mixture combining 60 forward primers for TCR Vbeta segments and 13 reverse primers for TCR Jbeta segments was used. A multiplex PCR assay on genomic DNA amplified the CDR3 region of rearranged TCR beta genes. The Illumina HiSeq System was used to sequence the amplified TCR beta libraries as 87-base-pair reads. Regarding the original processing steps: Across the 700 or so repertoires, a later analysis counted approximately 75 million unique TCR beta chains, some 11 million of which were shared by at least two donors. Raw reads were error-corrected and collapsed into unique sequences with a nearest-neighbor algorithm that merged closely related sequences to remove PCR and sequencing errors. Alignment of CDR3 sequences to IMGT reference sequences was used to assign V, D and J gene segments. For a sequence to be retained, a match of at least six nucleotides was required to both a V gene segment and a J gene segment. Rearrangements were classified as productive when the CDR3 lacked stop codons and remained in frame with V and J, and all other rearrangements were classified as non-productive. CDR3 was defined by IMGT convention, running from the second conserved V-encoded cysteine to the conserved J-encoded phenylalanine. The earlier analysis of 587 of the donors excluded sequences that lacked an unambiguous match to a single V gene segment. An earlier analysis of fewer than 750 of the donors called V segments functional above 56.7% productive rearrangements and segregating when the between-donor standard deviation exceeded 5%. A statistical classification framework was built to diagnose cytomegalovirus status from the catalog of TCR beta chain sequences. A later analysis assigned V and J genes by comparing TCR nucleotide sequences with IMGT/GENE-DB human TR gene sequences. In a later analysis, CDR3 sequences and most-parsimonious VDJ recombination scenarios were assigned using the TCRdist pipeline. In a later analysis, each TCR beta chain was defined by its CDR3 amino acid sequence together with its V-gene family, and reads without a unique V-gene family were excluded. In a later analysis, 550 to 650 highly shared, low-generation-probability nucleotide sequences were removed to address suspected cross-contamination and a sequencing artifact. For each public chain, a later analysis derived a clonal expansion index from normalized ranks of inferred template counts within each repertoire. Generation probabilities in a later analysis came from a VDJ recombination model fitted to out-of-frame rearrangements, and those results were checked against IGoR. In a later analysis, hypergeometric tests were used to score TCR-TCR, TCR-HLA and TCR-CMV co-occurrence, with a repertoire-size bias correction applied to TCR pairs. In a later analysis, false discovery rates were estimated by permuting HLA or CMV assignments 20 times. In a later analysis, co-occurring TCRs were grouped using DBSCAN, and TCRdist sequence similarity was added for clustering within HLA-allele-positive subsets. Repertoires with fewer than 30,000 or more than 120,000 public chains, plus five repertoires with anomalous nucleotide sharing, were excluded from co-occurrence clustering. Held by TCRdb, this immuneACCESS table contains in-frame sequences only and omits some clones. Under half of the omission traces to an unresolved V gene where checked; the cause of the rest is unknown. V, J and clone size reflect that table, while D and trimming were determined from the DNA. This sample is represented by 64,000 or so clones; about 67% of them were singletons. The ten largest make up approximately 7.6% of the sample.

The cohort was made up of 500 to 800 healthy bone marrow donors. Cohort members were all nominally healthy when sampled, although unrecorded immune exposures were likely present. The donor tested CMV seropositive and was one of the 289 seropositive cohort members. Each donor provided a peripheral blood sample, and peripheral blood mononuclear cells were used for TCR beta sequencing. The Qiagen DNeasy Blood Extraction Kit was used to extract genomic DNA from the blood cell samples. As concerns this clone: Its antigen has not been determined. Base qualities were left out, and no much larger clone turns up one base away.

This TCR derives from a man in his forties in good health and CMV-seropositive. The specimen was PBMCs. This chain joins TRBV15 to TRBJ1-3; tentative D gene TRBD1, with 6 bases matching. In nucleotides, the sequence is TGTGCCACCAGCACACGGACAGTGCGCTCTGGAAACACCATATATTTT. This gives the protein CATSTRTVRSGNTIYF.